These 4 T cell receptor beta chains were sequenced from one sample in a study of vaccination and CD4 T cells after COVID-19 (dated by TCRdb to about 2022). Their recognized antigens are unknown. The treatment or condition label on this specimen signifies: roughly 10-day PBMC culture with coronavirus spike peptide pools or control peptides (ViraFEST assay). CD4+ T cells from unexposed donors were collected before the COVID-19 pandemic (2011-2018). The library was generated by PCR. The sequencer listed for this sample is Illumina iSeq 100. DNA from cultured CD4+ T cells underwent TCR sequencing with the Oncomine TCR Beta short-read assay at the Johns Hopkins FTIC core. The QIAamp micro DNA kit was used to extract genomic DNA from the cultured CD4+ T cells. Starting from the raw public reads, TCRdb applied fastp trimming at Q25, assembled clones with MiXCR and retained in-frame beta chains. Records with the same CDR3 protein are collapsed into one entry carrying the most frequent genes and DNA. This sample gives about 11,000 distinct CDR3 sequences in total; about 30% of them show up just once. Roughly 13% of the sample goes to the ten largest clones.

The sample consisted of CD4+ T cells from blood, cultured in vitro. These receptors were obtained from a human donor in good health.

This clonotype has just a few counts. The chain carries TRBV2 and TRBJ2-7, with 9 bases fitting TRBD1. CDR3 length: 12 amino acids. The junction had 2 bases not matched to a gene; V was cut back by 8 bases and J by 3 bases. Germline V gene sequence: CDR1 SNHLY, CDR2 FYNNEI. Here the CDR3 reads CASGTGIYEQYF. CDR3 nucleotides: TGTGCCAGCGGGACAGGGATCTACGAGCAGTACTTC.

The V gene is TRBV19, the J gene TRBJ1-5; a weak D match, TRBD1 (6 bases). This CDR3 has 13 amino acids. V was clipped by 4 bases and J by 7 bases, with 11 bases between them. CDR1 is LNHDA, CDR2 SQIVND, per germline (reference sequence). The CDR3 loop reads CASSKGGSQPQHF. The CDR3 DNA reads TGTGCCAGTAGTAAAGGGGGAAGCCAGCCCCAGCATTTT.

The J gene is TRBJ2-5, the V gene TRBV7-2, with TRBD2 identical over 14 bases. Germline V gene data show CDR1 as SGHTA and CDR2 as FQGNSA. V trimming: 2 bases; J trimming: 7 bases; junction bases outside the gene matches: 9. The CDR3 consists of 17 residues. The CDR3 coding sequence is TGTGCCAGCAGCTTAAGGGGGGGACTAGCGGGAGCAGGGACCCAGTACTTC. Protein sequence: CASSLRGGLAGAGTQYF.

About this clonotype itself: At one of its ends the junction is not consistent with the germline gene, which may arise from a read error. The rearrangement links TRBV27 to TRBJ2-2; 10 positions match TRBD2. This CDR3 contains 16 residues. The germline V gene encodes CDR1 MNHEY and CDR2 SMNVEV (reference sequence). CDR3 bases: TGTGCCAGCAGGCCGGGACTAGCGATTAACACCGAGGAGCTGTTTTTT. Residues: CASRPGLAINTEELFF.